This T cell receptor beta chain was documented in a study of blood T cell repertoires in COVID-19. Study-wide background: PBMCs, B-cell-depleted T cells, or T cells provided the cDNA or gDNA that made up the material.

Per the authors' pipeline: Nucleated cell counts were estimated from reference gene primer amplification. Generated by immunoSEQ multiplex PCR, the TCRdb table keeps only in-frame clones and is missing some. That table furnishes V, J and clone size, whereas the DNA furnished D and trimming. The top ten clones hold approximately 6.1% of a sample with 200,000 or so clones, 86% of them seen once. Sequencing was carried out using peripheral blood. The clonotype was recovered from an elderly man with acute or convalescent COVID-19.

For the CDR3, the DNA is TGTGCCAGCAGTTTATCTTTCGTGGGAGAGTACGAGCAGTACTTC. Protein sequence: CASSLSFVGEYEQYF. The chain couples TRBV27 to TRBJ2-7; D perhaps matches TRBD2 (5 bases). CDR3 length equals 15 residues. CDR1 is MNHEY and CDR2 is SMNVEV in the germline V gene (reference sequence). V lost 0 bases and J lost 4, with 13 bases in between.